What follows are 9 T cell receptor beta chains derived from one specimen sequenced in a study of T-cell reconstitution after alpha-beta-depleted transplantation in children. Unique molecular identifiers were incorporated into the prepared TCRbeta library. TCRdb ran MiXCR on the PCR reads and lists one entry per CDR3 protein. The data contain 450,000 to 600,000 distinct CDR3 sequences, 8% to 11% of them singletons. Sequenced material: PBMCs, taken before TCRalphabeta/CD19-depleted stem cell transplant. The receptors here all came from a child aged 2-15 years with inherited bone marrow failure, due to receive a stem cell transplant.

In this sample, this clonotype turned up many times. The gene calls are TRBV10-3 and TRBJ1-2; D not certain. V lost 0 bases, J lost 6 bases, and 8 bases lay in between. The germline V gene has CDR1 ENHRY and CDR2 SYGVKD. CDR3 length: 13 amino acids. The chain's CDR3 is CAISESQYNGYTF. The CDR3 DNA follows: TGTGCCATCAGTGAGTCGCAGTACAATGGCTACACCTTC.

This clonotype was found many times. The J gene is TRBJ1-2, the V gene TRBV20-1; D unclear. This CDR3 is built from 12 residues. V gave up 0 bases and J gave up 6 bases, with 8 bases separating them. Germline V gene data show CDR1 as DFQATT and CDR2 as SNEGSKA (reference sequence). CDR3 amino acids: CSARDLLNGYTF. The DNA for the CDR3 is TGCAGTGCTAGAGATTTACTGAATGGCTACACCTTC.

Concerning this clonotype itself: A much more abundant neighbour one base away suggests this may be a read error. The gene calls are TRBV3-1 and TRBJ2-4, with D perhaps being TRBD1 or TRBD2 (5 bases each). Germline V lookup: CDR1 LGHDT, CDR2 YNNKEL (reference sequence). The CDR3 contains 14 residues. CDR3: CASSPPGRGDPRDF. In DNA form, the CDR3 reads TGTGCCAGCAGCCCGCCGGGGCGAGGCGACCCAAGGGACTTC.

The chain has TRBV7-2 and TRBJ1-1, with D possibly TRBD1 on 5 matching bases. The V end lost 7 bases, the J end lost 6 bases, and 18 bases lay between the germline ends. Germline CDR1 and CDR2: SGHTA and FQGNSA. This CDR3 is 14 amino acids long. The CDR3 DNA reads TGTGCCAGCACCCCGGCGGGGCGGTGGGCTGAAGCTTTCTTT. Its translation: CASTPAGRWAEAFF. Based on the CDR3 plus reference TRBV7-2 and TRBJ1-1, the full variable domain is GAGVSQSPSNKVTEKGKDVELRCDPISGHTALYWYRQSLGQGLEFLIYFQGNSAPDKSGLPSDRFSAERTGGSVSTLTIQRTQQEDSAVYLCASTPAGRWAEAFFGQGTRLTVV.

This clonotype was observed many times. The rearrangement links TRBV6-2 or TRBV6-3 to TRBJ1-6; D unclear. In germline, CDR1 is MNHEY, CDR2 SVGEGT. Trimming left V 8 bases short and J 10 bases short, with 9 bases between. The CDR3 has 11 residues. CDR3 nucleotides: TGTGCCAGCTCAAAGACGTCACCCCTCCACTTT. This translates into CASSKTSPLHF.

V usage is TRBV15 and J usage is TRBJ2-7; D uncertain. Germline V gives CDR1 LNHNV, CDR2 YYDKDF (reference sequence). With 5 bases removed from V and 3 bases from J, the gap between germline ends came to 8 bases. This CDR3 spans 12 amino acids. The CDR3 reads CATSLVGYEQYF. CDR3 nucleotide sequence: TGTGCCACCAGCCTTGTGGGCTACGAGCAGTACTTC.

This clonotype was counted ten times or more. The DNA for the CDR3 is TGTGCCAGCAGCCTATCGTCCCGGGCCGGTTTGTACACCGGGGAGCTGTTTTTT. It translates to CASSLSSRAGLYTGELFF. The V call is TRBV7-2, the J call TRBJ2-2, with D unresolved. The CDR3 contains 18 residues. The germline CDR1 and CDR2 sequences are SGHTA and FQGNSA. Trimming left V 5 bases short and J 3 bases short, with 22 bases between.

This clonotype occurred many times. The chain recombines TRBV7-8 with TRBJ2-3; TRBD2 matches 12 bases. CDR3 length: 16 amino acids. Germline trimming cut 5 bases from V and 6 bases from J; bases unmatched to any gene: 9. CDR1 and CDR2 from the germline V gene are SGHVS and FQNEAQ. CDR3: CASSPLAGGLIDTQYF. For the CDR3, the DNA is TGTGCCAGCAGCCCGCTAGCGGGAGGGCTGATTGATACGCAGTATTTT.

This clonotype was recorded many times. The chain links TRBV6-1 to TRBJ2-1, with D unresolved. The CDR3 sequence is 14 residues long. V was trimmed by 7 bases and J by 4 bases, leaving 14 bases between them. Germline V gene data show CDR1 as MNHNS and CDR2 as SASEGT. The DNA of the CDR3 is TGTGCCAGCACAGTTGATCCAGTTTACAATGAGCAGTTCTTC. Amino acids: CASTVDPVYNEQFF.